This TCR beta chain stems from a study of T cells after yellow fever vaccination (dated by TCRdb to about 2019). For the wider study: Libraries from fractions with low cell numbers were prepared with the SMART-Seq v4 Ultra Low Input RNA kit. To track T-cell clones before and after primary and booster YFV17D yellow fever vaccination, bulk TCR alpha and beta repertoires were sequenced longitudinally. Two healthy male donors, one aged 18 to 30 and one aged 30 to 40 years, were included in the cohort. Blood was collected at multiple timepoints before and after primary and secondary immunization, and bulk PBMC replicates and cell subsets were isolated. General study outcomes and caveats: Computational filtering was needed because FACS-sorted repertoires could contain abundant contaminating clonotypes from the bulk population. A small fraction of clonotypes showed up in both the CD4 and CD8 compartments, probably as a result of convergent recombination. Most clones expanded after primary vaccination were re-detected after the booster (96% of CD4 and about 88% of CD8), suggesting broad memory maintenance. The secondary T-cell response was found to be weaker but faster than the primary response, with a peak reached on day 5 rather than on day 15. Only two donors were included in the study, so the extent to which the findings can be generalized is limited.

For CDR1 and CDR2, the germline V gene lists MNHEY and SVGEGT. From the cysteine up to the phenylalanine, the CDR3 has a length of 12 residues. CDR3 DNA is the only sequence kept; it has 36 bases, read in frame from the first base. Between the V and J ends, shortened by 7 bases and 3 bases respectively, the junction contains 10 bases. The label giving this sample's treatment or condition can be read as: live attenuated yellow fever vaccine strain. PBMCs were isolated from peripheral blood using a standard Ficoll-Paque protocol. Dynabeads CD4 and CD8 positive selection kits were used to isolate CD4 and CD8 T-cell fractions. TriZol was used to extract RNA from bulk PBMCs, CD4 and CD8 fractions, and dextramer-positive and dextramer-negative fractions. On this clonotype: Its recognized antigen is unknown. No clone much larger than this one lies a single base away; base qualities are absent.

Sequencing instrument: Illumina NovaSeq 6000. TCR cDNA was made using 5'RACE template switching, a step that added a universal primer site and unique molecular identifiers. cDNA synthesis was primed from both the TCR alpha and TCR beta constant segments. Library amplification involved two PCR steps, and the second step added sample barcodes and sequencing adapters. Sequencing of libraries was performed on Illumina HiSeq 2500 (2x100 bp) or NovaSeq (2x150 bp). As for the original processing: Reads were demultiplexed and collapsed into UMI consensus sequences with MIGEC, and V(D)J alignment was performed with MiXCR. Vaccine-responding clonotypes were defined with edgeR using replicate PBMC samples, requiring FDR below 0.01 and a log2 fold change above 5 up to day 15. Bulk clonotypes were assigned CD4 or CD8 identity according to which sequenced CD4 or CD8 repertoire held them at higher abundance. TCRdb took the public reads, trimmed them with fastp at Q25, ran MiXCR for clone calling and kept in-frame beta chains. Each entry is one CDR3 protein sequence, shown with its most common DNA and genes. These V and J calls originate from TCRdb's pipeline instead of the authors' own analysis. The sample table shows hundreds of thousands of distinct CDR3 sequences, and approximately 12% are seen once. The top ten clonotypes cover about 3% of the sample.

This receptor was obtained from a man between 18 and 29 years old who received the YFV17D yellow fever vaccine. The input for sequencing was CD4+ T cells sorted from PBMCs, taken 15 days after the yellow fever booster vaccination. The rearranged segments are TRBV6-2 or TRBV6-3 and TRBJ2-7; the D gene is perhaps TRBD2, on 5 matching bases. The CDR3 region reads CASTHTSYEQYF. In nucleotide form, the sequence is TGTGCCAGCACCCACACTAGCTACGAGCAGTACTTC.